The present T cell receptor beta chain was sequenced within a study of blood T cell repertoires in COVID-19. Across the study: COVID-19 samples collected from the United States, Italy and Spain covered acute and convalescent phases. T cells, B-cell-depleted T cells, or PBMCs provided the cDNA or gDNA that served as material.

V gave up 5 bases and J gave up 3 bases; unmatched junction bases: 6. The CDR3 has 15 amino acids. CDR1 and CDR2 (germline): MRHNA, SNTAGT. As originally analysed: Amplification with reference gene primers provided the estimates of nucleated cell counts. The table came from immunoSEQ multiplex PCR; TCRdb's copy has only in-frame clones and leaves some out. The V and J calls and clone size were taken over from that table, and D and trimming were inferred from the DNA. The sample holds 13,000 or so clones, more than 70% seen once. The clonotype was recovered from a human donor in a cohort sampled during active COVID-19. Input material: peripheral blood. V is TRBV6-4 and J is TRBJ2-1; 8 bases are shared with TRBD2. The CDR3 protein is CASSPLAGSYNEQFF. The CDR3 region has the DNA TGTGCCAGCAGTCCCTTAGCGGGGAGCTACAATGAGCAGTTCTTC.